Included here is one T cell receptor beta chain sequence, with context. Its antigen remains unidentified. Autoimmune disease history or systemic immunosuppression excluded patients. This sample is drawn from a study of OX40 agonist ivuxolimab in advanced cancers. Study-level information: Dose-escalation patients suffered from hepatocellular carcinoma, melanoma, renal cell or head and neck cancer. Study findings and constraints: Expanded peripheral T-cell antigen specificity went undetermined. There was clonal expansion of CD4+ and CD8+ blood T cells by week 6 at 0.1 to 3.0 mg/kg.

The method was immunoSEQ multiplex PCR; TCRdb's version includes in-frame clones alone and lacks a portion of them. The sample gives 70,000 to 85,000 clones, approximately 84% of which show up once; over 2% is in the top ten. The CDR3 spans 15 residues. Trimming removed 4 bases from V and 1 base from J, with 11 bases in between. Germline CDR1 reads KGHSH; CDR2 reads LQKENI. The V gene is TRBV18, the J gene TRBJ1-3; possibly TRBD1 for D (6 bases). This clonotype was sampled from an adult with an advanced solid tumor such as melanoma, head and neck, liver or kidney cancer. The starting material was CD4+ or CD8+ T cells sorted from blood, obtained in a trial of the OX40 agonist ivuxolimab. The CDR3 sequence: CASSLQGSSGNTIYF. Written as DNA, the CDR3 is TGTGCCAGCTCACTACAGGGTTCGTCTGGAAACACCATATATTTT. Supplemented by reference TRBV18 and TRBJ1-3, the full variable domain reads NAGVMQNPRHLVRRRGQEARLRCSPMKGHSHVYWYRQLPEEGLKFMVYLQKENIIDESGMPKERFSAEFPKEGPSILRIQQVVRGDSAAYFCASSLQGSSGNTIYFGEGSWLTVV.